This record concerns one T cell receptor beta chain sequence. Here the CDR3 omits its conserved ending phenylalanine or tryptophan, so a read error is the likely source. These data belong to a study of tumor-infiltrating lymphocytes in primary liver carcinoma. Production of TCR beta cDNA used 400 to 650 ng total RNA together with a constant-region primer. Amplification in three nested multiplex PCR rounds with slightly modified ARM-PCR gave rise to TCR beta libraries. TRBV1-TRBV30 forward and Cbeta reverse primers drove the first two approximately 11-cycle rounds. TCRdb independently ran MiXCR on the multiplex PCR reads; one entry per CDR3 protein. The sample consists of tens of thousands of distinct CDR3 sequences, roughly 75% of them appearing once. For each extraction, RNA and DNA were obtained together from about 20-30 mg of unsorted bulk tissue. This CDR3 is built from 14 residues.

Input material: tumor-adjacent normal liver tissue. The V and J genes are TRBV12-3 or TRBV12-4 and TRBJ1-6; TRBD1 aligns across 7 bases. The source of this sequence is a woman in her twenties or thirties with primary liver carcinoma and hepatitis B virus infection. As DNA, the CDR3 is TGTGCTAGCAGTTTATGGGACAGTAATTCACCCCTCCACTCT. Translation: CASSLWDSNSPLHS.